The text below deals with one TCR beta chain. This record belongs to a study of T cells after somatic rescue of genetic block. The protocol was immunoSEQ multiplex PCR, while the TCRdb copy is restricted to in-frame clones and leaves out a portion. The sample consists of 67,000 or so clones, just over 90% of them appearing once. The CDR3 totals 14 residues. CDR1 and CDR2 (germline): MNHEY, SMNVEV (reference sequence). Trimming pared 1 base from V and 5 bases from J, leaving 8 bases between. The chain combines TRBV27 with TRBJ2-2; D gene ambiguous. What was sequenced was peripheral blood mononuclear cells (PBMCs). This sequence originates from a man under 40. DNA for the CDR3: TGTGCCAGCAGTTTATTTCTTTCGACCGGGGAGCTGTTTTTT. Protein: CASSLFLSTGELFF.